The 5 T cell receptor beta chains in this list originate from one sample, sequenced in a study of blood T cell repertoires in COVID-19. Data came from immunoSEQ multiplex PCR; TCRdb stores just in-frame clones and leaves some out. The sample gives approximately 140,000 clones, roughly 90% of which show up once; more than 9% is in the top ten. Sequences were obtained from peripheral blood. The receptors were sampled from a man aged 45-65 years with active or convalescent COVID-19.

This clone was picked up a small number of times. The rearrangement links TRBV2 to TRBJ1-1, with D uncertain. This CDR3 region has 14 residues. The V gene's germline CDR1 is SNHLY and CDR2 FYNNEI. V was clipped by 2 bases and J by 0 bases, with 7 bases between them. CDR3 loop: CASSEQTMNTEAFF. As DNA, the CDR3 is TGTGCCAGCAGTGAACAGACTATGAACACTGAAGCTTTCTTT.

The chain is built from TRBV7-2 and TRBJ2-1; TRBD1 matches at 7 bases. CDR1 is SGHTA and CDR2 is FQGNSA in the germline V gene. The V and J ends lost 0 bases and 6 bases, in that order; junction bases with no gene match: 2. This CDR3 is built from 14 residues. In DNA form, the CDR3 reads TGTGCCAGCAGCTTAGCGCCAGGGGGCAATGAGCAGTTCTTC. It encodes CASSLAPGGNEQFF.

In its sample, this clone was seen once. V is TRBV7-2 and J is TRBJ1-2; 7 bases are a match to TRBD1. CDR1 and CDR2 (germline): SGHTA, FQGNSA. V was clipped by 8 bases and J by 4 bases; unmatched bases: 10. There are 14 residues in the CDR3. As DNA, the CDR3 is TGTGCCAGCGGGCATTACAGGGGAGGCTATGGCTACACCTTC. Its protein product is CASGHYRGGYGYTF.

The CDR3 DNA follows: TGTGCCAGCAGTGATGTCTACGGGAGAGCCACCGGGGAGCTGTTTTTT. Translating gives CASSDVYGRATGELFF. This sequence joins TRBV6-1 and TRBJ2-2; D is possibly TRBD2 (6 bases). This CDR3 contains 16 residues. Germline CDR1 and CDR2: MNHNS and SASEGT. V was shortened by 3 bases and J by 4 bases, with 15 bases between the two germline ends.

The V gene is TRBV27, the J gene TRBJ1-1; TRBD1 is a possible D gene (5 bases). The CDR3 consists of 13 residues. CDR1 is MNHEY, CDR2 SMNVEV, per germline (reference sequence). Between the trimmed V and J ends, which lost 6 bases and 5 bases, there was a span of 13 bases. The CDR3 region is CASSVTGGTEAFF. In nucleotides, the CDR3 is TGTGCCAGCAGCGTAACGGGGGGTACTGAAGCTTTCTTT.